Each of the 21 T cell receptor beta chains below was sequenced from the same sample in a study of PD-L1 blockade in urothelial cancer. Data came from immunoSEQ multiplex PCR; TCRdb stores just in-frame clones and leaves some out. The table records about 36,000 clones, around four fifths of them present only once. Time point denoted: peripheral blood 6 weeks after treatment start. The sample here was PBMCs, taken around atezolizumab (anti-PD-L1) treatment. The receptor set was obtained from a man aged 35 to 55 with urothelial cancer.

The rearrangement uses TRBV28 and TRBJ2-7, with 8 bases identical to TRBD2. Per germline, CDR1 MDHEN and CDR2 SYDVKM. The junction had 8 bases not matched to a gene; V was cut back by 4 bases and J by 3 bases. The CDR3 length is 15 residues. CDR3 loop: CASSSSGGSLYEQYF. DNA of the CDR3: TGTGCCAGCAGTTCGTCGGGAGGGTCCCTCTACGAGCAGTACTTC.

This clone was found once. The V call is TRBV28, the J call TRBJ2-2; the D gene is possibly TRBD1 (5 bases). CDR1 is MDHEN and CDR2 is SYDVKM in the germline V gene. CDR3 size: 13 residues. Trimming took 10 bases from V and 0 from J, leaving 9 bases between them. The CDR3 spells CATGHANTGELFF. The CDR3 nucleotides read TGTGCCACCGGACACGCGAACACCGGGGAGCTGTTTTTT.

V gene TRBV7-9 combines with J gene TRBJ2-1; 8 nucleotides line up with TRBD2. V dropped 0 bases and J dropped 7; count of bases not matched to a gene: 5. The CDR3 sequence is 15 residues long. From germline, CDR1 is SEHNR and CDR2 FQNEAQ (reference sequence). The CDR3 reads CASSLATGGGNEQFF. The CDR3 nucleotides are TGTGCCAGCAGCTTAGCGACCGGGGGGGGGAATGAGCAGTTCTTC.

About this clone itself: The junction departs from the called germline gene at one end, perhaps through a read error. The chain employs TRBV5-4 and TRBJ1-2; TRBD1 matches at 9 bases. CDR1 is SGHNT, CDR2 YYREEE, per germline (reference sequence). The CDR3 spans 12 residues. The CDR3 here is CASSLGQGTPNF. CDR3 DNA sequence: TGTGCCAGCAGCCTGGGACAGGGAACCCCCAACTTC.

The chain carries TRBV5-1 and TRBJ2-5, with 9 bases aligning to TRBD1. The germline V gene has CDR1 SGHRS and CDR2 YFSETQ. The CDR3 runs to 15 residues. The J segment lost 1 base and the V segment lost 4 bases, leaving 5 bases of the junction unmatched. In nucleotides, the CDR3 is TGCGCCAGCAGCCCCACAGGGGGCCTCCAAGAGACCCAGTACTTC. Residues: CASSPTGGLQETQYF.

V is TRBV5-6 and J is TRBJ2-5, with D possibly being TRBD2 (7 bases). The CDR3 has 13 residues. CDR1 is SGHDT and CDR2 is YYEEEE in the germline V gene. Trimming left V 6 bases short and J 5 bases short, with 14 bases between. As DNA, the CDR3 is TGTGCCAGCACCCAATCGGGGGGCGAGACCCAGTACTTC. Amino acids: CASTQSGGETQYF.

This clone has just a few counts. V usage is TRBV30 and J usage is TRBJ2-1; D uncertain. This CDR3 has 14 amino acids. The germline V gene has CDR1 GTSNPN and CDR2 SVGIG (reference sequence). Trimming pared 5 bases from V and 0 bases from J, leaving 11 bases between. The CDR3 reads CAWLAVSSYNEQFF. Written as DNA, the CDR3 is TGTGCCTGGTTAGCCGTAAGCTCCTACAATGAGCAGTTCTTC.

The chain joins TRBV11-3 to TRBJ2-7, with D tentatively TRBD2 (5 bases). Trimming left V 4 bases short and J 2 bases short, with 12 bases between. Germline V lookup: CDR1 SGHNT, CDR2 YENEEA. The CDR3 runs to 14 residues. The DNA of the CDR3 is TGTGCCAGCAGCTCGCAACTAGTCCCCTACGAGCAGTACTTC. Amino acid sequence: CASSSQLVPYEQYF.

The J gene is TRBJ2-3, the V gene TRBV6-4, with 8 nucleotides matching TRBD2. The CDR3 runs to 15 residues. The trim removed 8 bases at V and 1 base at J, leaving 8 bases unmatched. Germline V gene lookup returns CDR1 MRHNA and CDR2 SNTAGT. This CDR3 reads CASGRGLGGTDTQYF. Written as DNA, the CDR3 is TGTGCCAGCGGACGGGGACTAGGTGGCACAGATACGCAGTATTTT.

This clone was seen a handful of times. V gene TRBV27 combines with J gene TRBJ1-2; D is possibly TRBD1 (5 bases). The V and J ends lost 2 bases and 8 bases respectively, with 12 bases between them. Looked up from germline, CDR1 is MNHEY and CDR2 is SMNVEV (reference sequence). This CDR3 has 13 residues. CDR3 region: CASSLTAGGGYTF. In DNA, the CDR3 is TGTGCCAGCAGTTTAACGGCGGGGGGAGGCTACACCTTC.

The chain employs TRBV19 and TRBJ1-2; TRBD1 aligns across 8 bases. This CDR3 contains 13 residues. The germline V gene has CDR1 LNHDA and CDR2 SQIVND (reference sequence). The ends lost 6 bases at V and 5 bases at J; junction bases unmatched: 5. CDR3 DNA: TGTGCCAGTAGCCCACAGGGGGAATATGGCTACACCTTC. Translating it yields CASSPQGEYGYTF.

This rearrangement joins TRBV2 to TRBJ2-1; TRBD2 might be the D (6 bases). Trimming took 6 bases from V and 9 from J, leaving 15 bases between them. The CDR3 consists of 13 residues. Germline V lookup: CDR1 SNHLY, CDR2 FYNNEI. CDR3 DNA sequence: TGTGCCAGCAGCCTGAATTTGGGAGGTGAGCAGTTCTTC. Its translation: CASSLNLGGEQFF.

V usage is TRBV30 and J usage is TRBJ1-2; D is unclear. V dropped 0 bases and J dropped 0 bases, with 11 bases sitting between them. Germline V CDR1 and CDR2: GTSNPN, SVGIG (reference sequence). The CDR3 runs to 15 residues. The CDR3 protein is CAWSVPEETNYGYTF. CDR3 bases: TGTGCCTGGAGTGTGCCCGAGGAGACTAACTATGGCTACACCTTC.

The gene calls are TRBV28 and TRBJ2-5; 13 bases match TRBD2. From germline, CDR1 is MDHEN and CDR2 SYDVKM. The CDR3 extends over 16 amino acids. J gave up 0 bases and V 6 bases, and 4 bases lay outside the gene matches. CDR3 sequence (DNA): TGTGCCAGCAGCACCGGGACTAGCGGGGACCAAGAGACCCAGTACTTC. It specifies CASSTGTSGDQETQYF.

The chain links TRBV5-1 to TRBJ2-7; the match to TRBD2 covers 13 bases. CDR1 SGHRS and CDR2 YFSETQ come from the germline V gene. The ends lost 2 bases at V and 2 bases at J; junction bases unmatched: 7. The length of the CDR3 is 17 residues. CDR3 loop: CASSFGTSGAMPYEQYF. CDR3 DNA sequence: TGCGCCAGCAGCTTCGGGACTAGCGGGGCTATGCCCTACGAGCAGTACTTC.

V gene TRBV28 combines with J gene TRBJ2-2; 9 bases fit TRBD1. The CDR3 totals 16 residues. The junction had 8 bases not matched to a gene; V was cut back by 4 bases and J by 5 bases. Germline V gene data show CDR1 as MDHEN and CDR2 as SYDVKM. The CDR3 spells CASSSDTGGGTGELFF. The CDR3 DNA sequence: TGTGCCAGCAGTTCCGATACAGGGGGCGGAACCGGGGAGCTGTTTTTT.

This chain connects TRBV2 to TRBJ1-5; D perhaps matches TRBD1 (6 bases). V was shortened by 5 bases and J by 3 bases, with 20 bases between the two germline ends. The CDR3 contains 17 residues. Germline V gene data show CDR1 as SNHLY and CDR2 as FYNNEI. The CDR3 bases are TGTGCCAGCAGTCAAAGCGGGGGGCCTTATACCAATCAGCCCCAGCATTTT. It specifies CASSQSGGPYTNQPQHF.

CDR3 in amino acids: CASSLEAAANTEAFF. The CDR3 nucleotides read TGCGCCAGCAGCTTGGAGGCAGCGGCGAACACTGAAGCTTTCTTT. The chain is built from TRBV5-1 and TRBJ1-1; D not certain. The germline gives CDR1 SGHRS, CDR2 YFSETQ. V was cut by 0 bases and J by 1 base, with 10 bases left in between. The CDR3 sequence is 15 residues long.

In nucleotides, the CDR3 is TGTGCCAGCAGCTCCCGAGGGGGGACAGAGATGATCTCTGGAAACACCATATATTTT. Its protein is CASSSRGGTEMISGNTIYF. V and J are TRBV7-9 and TRBJ1-3; 7 positions match TRBD1. The CDR3 covers 19 residues. Germline assignment: CDR1 SEHNR and CDR2 FQNEAQ (reference sequence). The ends lost 4 bases at V and 0 bases at J; junction bases unmatched: 15.

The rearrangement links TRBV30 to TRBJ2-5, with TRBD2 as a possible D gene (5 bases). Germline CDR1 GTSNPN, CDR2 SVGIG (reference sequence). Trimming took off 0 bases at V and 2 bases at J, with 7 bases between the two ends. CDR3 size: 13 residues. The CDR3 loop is CAWSVQRQETQYF. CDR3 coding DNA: TGTGCCTGGAGTGTACAGCGGCAAGAGACCCAGTACTTC.

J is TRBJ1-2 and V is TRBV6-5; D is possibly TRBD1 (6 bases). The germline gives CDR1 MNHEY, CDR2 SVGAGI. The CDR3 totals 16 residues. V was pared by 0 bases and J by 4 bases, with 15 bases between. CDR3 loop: CASSYSTGPAAYGYTF. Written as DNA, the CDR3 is TGTGCCAGCAGTTACTCGACAGGACCCGCGGCCTATGGCTACACCTTC.